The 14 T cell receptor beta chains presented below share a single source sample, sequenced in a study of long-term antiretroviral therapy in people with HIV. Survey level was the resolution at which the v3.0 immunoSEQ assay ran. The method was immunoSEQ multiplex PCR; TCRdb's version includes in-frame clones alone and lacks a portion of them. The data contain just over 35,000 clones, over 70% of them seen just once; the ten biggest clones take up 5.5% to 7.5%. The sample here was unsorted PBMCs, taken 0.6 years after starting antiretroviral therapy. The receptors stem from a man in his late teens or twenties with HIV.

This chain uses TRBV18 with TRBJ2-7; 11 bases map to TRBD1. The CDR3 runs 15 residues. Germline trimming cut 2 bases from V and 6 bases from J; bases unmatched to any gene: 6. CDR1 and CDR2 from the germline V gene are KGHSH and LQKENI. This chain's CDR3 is CASSPWGQGVSEQYF. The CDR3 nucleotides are TGTGCCAGCTCACCATGGGGACAGGGGGTCTCCGAGCAGTACTTC.

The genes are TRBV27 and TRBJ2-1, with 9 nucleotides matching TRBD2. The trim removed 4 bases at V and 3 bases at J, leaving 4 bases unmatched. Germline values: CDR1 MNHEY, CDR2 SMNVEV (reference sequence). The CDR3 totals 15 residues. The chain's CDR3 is CASSYSSGNYNEQFF. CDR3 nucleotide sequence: TGTGCCAGCAGTTATTCTAGCGGGAACTACAATGAGCAGTTCTTC.

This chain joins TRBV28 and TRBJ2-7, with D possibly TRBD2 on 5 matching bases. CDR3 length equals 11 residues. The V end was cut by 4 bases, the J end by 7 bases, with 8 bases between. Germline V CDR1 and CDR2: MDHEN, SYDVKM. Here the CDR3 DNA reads TGTGCCAGCAGTTCGAGGAGGGAGCAGTACTTC. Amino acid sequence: CASSSRREQYF.

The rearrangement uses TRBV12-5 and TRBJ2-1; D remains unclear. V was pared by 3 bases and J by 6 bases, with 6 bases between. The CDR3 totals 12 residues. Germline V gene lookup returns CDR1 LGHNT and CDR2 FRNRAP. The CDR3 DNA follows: TGTGCTAGTGGTTTAGTCGGCAATGAGCAGTTCTTC. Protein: CASGLVGNEQFF.

CDR3 protein: CAWSPGTGPQETQYF. The CDR3 bases are TGTGCCTGGAGTCCCGGGACAGGGCCTCAAGAGACCCAGTACTTC. The V call is TRBV30, the J call TRBJ2-5; 9 positions agree with TRBD1. In germline, CDR1 is GTSNPN, CDR2 SVGIG (reference sequence). V shed 2 bases and J 2 bases; nucleotides not matched to a gene: 6. The CDR3 sequence is 15 residues long.

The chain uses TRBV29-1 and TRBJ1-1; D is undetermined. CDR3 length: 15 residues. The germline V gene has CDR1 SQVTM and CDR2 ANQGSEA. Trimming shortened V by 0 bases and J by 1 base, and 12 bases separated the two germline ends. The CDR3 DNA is TGCAGCGTTGAAGATCCGGGGAGTCCGAACACTGAAGCTTTCTTT. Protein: CSVEDPGSPNTEAFF.

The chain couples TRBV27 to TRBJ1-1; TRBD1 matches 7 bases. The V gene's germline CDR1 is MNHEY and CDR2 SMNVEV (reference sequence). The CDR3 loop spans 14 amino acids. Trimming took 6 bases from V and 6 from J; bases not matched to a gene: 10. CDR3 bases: TGTGCCAGCAGACAAGACAGGGTGAGCGCTGAAGCTTTCTTT. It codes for CASRQDRVSAEAFF.

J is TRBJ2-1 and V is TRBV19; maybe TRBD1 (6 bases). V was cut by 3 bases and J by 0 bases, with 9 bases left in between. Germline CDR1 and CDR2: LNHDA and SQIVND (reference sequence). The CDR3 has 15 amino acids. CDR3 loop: CASSIDRSSYNEQFF. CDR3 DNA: TGTGCCAGTAGTATCGACAGGAGCTCCTACAATGAGCAGTTCTTC.

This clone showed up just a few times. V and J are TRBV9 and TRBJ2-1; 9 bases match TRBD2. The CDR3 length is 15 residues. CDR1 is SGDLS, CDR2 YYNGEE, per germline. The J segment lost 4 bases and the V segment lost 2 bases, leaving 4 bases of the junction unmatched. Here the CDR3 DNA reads TGTGCCAGCAGCGTTGTAGCGGGAGCTTACAATGAGCAGTTCTTC. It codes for CASSVVAGAYNEQFF.

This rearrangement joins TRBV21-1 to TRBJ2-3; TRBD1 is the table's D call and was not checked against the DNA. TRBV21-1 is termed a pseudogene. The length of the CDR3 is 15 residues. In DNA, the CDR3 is TGTGCCAGCACCGCCCCACGGGACAGGACAGATACGCAGTATTTT. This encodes CASTAPRDRTDTQYF.

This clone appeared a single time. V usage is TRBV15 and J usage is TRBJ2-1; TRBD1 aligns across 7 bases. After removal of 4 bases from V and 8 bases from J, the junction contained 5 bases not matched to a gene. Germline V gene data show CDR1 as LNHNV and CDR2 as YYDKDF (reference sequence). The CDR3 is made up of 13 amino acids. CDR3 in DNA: TGTGCCACCAGCATTGACAGGGTCGATGAGCAGTTCTTC. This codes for CATSIDRVDEQFF.

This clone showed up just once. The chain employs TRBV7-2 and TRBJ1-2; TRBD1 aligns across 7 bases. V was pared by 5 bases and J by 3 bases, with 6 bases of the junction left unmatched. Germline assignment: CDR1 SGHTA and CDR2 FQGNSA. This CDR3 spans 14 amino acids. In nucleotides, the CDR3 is TGTGCCAGCAGCCCCCTAACAGGGGACTATGGCTACACCTTC. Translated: CASSPLTGDYGYTF. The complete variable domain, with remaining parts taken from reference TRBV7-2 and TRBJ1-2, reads GAGVSQSPSNKVTEKGKDVELRCDPISGHTALYWYRQSLGQGLEFLIYFQGNSAPDKSGLPSDRFSAERTGGSVSTLTIQRTQQEDSAVYLCASSPLTGDYGYTFGSGTRLTVV.

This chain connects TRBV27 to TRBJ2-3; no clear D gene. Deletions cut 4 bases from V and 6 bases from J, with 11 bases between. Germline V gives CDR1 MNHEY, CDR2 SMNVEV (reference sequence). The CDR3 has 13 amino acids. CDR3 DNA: TGTGCCAGCAGTTCGACGCACTGGGATACGCAGTATTTT. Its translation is CASSSTHWDTQYF.

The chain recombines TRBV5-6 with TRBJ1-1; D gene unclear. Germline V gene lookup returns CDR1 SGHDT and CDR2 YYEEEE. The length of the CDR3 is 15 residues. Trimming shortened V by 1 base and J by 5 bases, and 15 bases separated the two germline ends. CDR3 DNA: TGTGCCAGCAGCTTGATCTTATGGGGAGAGACTGAAGCTTTCTTT. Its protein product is CASSLILWGETEAFF.